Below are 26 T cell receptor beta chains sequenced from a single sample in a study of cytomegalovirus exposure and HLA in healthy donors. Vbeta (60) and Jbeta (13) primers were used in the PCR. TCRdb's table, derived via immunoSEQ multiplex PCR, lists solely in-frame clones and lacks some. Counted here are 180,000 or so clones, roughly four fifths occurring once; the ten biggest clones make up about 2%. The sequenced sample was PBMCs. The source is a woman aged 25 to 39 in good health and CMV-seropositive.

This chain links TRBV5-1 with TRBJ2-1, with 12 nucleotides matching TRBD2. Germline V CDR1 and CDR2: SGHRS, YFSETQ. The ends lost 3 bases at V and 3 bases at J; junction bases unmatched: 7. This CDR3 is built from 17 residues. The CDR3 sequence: CASSSTGLAGRYNEQFF. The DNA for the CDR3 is TGCGCCAGCAGCTCGACGGGACTAGCGGGCCGCTACAATGAGCAGTTCTTC. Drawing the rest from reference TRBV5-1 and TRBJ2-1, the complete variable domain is KAGVTQTPRYLIKTRGQQVTLSCSPISGHRSVSWYQQTPGQGLQFLFEYFSETQRNKGNFPGRFSGRQFSNSRSEMNVSTLELGDSALYLCASSSTGLAGRYNEQFFGPGTRLTVL.

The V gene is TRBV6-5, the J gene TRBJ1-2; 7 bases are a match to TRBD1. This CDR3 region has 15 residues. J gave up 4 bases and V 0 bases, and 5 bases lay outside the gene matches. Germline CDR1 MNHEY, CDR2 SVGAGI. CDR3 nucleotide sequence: TGTGCCAGCAGTTACTCGGTGGGACAGATCTATGGCTACACCTTC. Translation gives CASSYSVGQIYGYTF.

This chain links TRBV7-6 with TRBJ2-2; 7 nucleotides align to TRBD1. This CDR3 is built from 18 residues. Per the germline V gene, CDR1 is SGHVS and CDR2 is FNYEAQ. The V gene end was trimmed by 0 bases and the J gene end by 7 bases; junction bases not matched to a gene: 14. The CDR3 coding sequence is TGTGCCAGCAGCTTAGCCACTACTTTCAGGGGGAAGGACGGGGAGCTGTTTTTT. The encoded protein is CASSLATTFRGKDGELFF.

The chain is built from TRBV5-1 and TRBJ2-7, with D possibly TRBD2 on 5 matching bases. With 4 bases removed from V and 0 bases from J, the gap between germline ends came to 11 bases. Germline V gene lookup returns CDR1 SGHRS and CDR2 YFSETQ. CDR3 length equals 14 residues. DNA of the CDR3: TGCGCCAGCAGCCGAGGCGGGCTCTCCTACGAGCAGTACTTC. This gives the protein CASSRGGLSYEQYF.

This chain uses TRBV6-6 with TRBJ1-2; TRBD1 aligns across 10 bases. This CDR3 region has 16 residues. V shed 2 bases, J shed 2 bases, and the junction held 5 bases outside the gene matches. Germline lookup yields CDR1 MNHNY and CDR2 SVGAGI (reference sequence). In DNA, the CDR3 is TGTGCCAGCAGTTACCTCCGACAGGGGGCGAACTATGGCTACACCTTC. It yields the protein CASSYLRQGANYGYTF.

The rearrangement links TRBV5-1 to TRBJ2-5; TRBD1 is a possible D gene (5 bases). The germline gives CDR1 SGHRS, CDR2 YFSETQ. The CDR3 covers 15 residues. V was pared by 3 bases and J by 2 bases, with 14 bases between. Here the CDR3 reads CASSSLGAPQETQYF. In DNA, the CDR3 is TGCGCCAGCAGCTCCCTTGGGGCCCCTCAAGAGACCCAGTACTTC.

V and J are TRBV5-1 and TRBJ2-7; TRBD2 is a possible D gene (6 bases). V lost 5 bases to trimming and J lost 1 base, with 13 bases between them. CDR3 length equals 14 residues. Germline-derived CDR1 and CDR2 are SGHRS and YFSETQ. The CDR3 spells CASRPGTYSYEQYF. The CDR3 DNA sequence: TGCGCCAGCAGACCCGGGACTTATTCCTACGAGCAGTACTTC.

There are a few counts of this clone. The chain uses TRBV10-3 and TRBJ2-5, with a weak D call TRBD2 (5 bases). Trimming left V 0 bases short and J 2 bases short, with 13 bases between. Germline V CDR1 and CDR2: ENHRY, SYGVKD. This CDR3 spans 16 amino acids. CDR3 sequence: CAISESDGEGQETQYF. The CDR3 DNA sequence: TGTGCCATCAGTGAGTCCGACGGGGAAGGGCAAGAGACCCAGTACTTC.

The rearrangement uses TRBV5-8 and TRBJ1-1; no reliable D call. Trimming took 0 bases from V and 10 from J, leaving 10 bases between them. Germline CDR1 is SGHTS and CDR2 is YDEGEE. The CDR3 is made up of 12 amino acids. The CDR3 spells CASSLVSTRAFF. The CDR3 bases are TGTGCCAGCAGCTTGGTCTCCACTAGAGCTTTCTTT.

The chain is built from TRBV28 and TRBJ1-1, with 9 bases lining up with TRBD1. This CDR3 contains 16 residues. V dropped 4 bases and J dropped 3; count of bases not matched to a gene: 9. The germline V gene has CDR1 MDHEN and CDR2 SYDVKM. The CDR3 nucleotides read TGTGCCAGCAGTTCCCTGGGGACAGGGTTCGACACTGAAGCTTTCTTT. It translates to CASSSLGTGFDTEAFF.

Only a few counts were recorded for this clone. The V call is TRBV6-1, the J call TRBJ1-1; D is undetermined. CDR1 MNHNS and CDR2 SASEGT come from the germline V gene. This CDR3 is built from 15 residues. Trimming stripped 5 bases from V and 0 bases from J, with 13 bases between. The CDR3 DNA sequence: TGTGCCAGCAGTCCTCTAATACTAGTGAACACTGAAGCTTTCTTT. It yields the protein CASSPLILVNTEAFF.

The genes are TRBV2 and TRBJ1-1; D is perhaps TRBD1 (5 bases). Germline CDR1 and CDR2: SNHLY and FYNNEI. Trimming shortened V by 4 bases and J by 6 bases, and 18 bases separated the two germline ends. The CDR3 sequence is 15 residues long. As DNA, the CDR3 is TGTGCCAGCAGTGGCGGGGCAGGGACGCTGCCTGAAGCTTTCTTT. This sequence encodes CASSGGAGTLPEAFF.

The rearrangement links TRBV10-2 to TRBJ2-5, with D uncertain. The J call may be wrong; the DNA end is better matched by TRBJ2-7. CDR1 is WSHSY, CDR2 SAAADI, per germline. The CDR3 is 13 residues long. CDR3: CASTTTVSYEQYF. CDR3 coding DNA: TGCGCCAGCACCACCACTGTCTCATACGAGCAGTACTTC.

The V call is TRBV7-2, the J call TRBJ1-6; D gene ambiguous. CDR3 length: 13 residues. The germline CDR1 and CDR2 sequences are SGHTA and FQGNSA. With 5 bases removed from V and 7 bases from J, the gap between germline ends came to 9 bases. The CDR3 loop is CASSRVPNSPLHF. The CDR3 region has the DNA TGTGCCAGCAGCCGAGTCCCCAATTCACCCCTCCACTTT. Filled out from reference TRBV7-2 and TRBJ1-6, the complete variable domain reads GAGVSQSPSNKVTEKGKDVELRCDPISGHTALYWYRQSLGQGLEFLIYFQGNSAPDKSGLPSDRFSAERTGGSVSTLTIQRTQQEDSAVYLCASSRVPNSPLHFGNGTRLTVT.

CDR3 coding DNA: TGTGCCAGCTCAAGGAACCGGGACACTAACTACGAGCAGTACTTC. Its protein product is CASSRNRDTNYEQYF. The chain carries TRBV18 and TRBJ2-7; a weak D match, TRBD1 (6 bases). V was cut by 5 bases and J by 3 bases, with 17 bases left in between. Germline V CDR1 and CDR2: KGHSH, LQKENI. The CDR3 is 15 amino acids.

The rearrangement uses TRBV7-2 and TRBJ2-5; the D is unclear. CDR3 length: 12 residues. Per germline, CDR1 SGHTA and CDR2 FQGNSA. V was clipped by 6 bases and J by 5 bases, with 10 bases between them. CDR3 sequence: CASSQASETQYF. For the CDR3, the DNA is TGTGCCAGCAGTCAGGCATCGGAGACCCAGTACTTC.

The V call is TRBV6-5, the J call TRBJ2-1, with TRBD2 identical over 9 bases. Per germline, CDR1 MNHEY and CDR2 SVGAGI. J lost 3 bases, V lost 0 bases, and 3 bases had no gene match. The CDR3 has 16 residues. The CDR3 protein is CASSYSGAGGYNEQFF. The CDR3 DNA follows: TGTGCCAGCAGTTACTCTGGAGCGGGAGGCTACAATGAGCAGTTCTTC.

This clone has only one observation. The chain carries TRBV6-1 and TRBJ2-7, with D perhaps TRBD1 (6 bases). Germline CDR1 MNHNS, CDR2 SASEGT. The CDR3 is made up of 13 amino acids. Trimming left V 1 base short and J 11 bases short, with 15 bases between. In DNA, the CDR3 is TGTGCCAGCAGTGAAGATCCCGACAGGTCGAAGTACTTC. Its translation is CASSEDPDRSKYF.

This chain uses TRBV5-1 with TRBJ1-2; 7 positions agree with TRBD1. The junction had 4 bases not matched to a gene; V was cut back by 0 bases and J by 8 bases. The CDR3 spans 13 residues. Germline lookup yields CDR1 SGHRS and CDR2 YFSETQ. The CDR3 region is CASSLGDSWGYTF. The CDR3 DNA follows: TGCGCCAGCAGCTTGGGGGACAGTTGGGGCTACACCTTC. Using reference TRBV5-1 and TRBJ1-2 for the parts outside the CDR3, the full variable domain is KAGVTQTPRYLIKTRGQQVTLSCSPISGHRSVSWYQQTPGQGLQFLFEYFSETQRNKGNFPGRFSGRQFSNSRSEMNVSTLELGDSALYLCASSLGDSWGYTFGSGTRLTVV.

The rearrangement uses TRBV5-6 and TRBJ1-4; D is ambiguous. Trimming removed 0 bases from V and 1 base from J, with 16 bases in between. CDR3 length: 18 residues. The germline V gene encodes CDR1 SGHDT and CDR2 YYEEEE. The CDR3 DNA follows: TGTGCCAGCAGCTTGGGTCAGTTACATCTTCAAACTAATGAAAAACTGTTTTTT. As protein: CASSLGQLHLQTNEKLFF.

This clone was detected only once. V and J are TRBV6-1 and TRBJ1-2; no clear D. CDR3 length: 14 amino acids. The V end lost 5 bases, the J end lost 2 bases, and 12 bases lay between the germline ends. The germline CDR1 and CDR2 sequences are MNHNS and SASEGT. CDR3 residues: CASSYSIPNYGYTF. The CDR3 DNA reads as TGTGCCAGCAGTTATAGCATCCCGAACTATGGCTACACCTTC.

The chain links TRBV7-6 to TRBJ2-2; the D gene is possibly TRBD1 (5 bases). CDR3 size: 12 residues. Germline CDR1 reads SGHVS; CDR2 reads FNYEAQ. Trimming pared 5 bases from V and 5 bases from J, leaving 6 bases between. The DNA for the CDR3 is TGTGCCAGCAGCCCAGGGACCGGGGAGCTGTTTTTT. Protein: CASSPGTGELFF. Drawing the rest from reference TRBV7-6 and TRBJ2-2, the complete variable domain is GAGVSQSPRYKVTKRGQDVALRCDPISGHVSLYWYRQALGQGPEFLTYFNYEAQQDKSGLPNDRFSAERPEGSISTLTIQRTEQRDSAMYRCASSPGTGELFFGEGSRLTVL.

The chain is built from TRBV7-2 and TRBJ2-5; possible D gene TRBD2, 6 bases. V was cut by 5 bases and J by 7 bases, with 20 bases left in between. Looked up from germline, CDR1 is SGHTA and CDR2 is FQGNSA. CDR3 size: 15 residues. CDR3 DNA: TGTGCCAGCAGCCCCCAGGCGGGGATTTTGGGGACCCAGTACTTC. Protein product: CASSPQAGILGTQYF.

Written as DNA, the CDR3 is TGCGCCAGCAGCCAAGATTTCGGCAATCAGCCCCAGCATTTT. Translated: CASSQDFGNQPQHF. The rearrangement uses TRBV4-3 and TRBJ1-5; the D is unclear. The ends were cut back, 0 bases at V and 2 bases at J, with 5 bases in the middle. The CDR3 is 14 residues long. Looked up from germline, CDR1 is LGHNA and CDR2 is YSLEER.

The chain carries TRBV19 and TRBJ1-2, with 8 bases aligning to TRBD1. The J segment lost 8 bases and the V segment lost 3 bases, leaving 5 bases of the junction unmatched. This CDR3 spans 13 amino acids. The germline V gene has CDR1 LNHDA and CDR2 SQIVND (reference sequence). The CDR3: CASSITGGKGYTF. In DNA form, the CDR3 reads TGTGCCAGTAGTATCACAGGGGGTAAGGGCTACACCTTC. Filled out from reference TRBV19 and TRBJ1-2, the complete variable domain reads DGGITQSPKYLFRKEGQNVTLSCEQNLNHDAMYWYRQDPGQGLRLIYYSQIVNDFQKGDIAEGYSVSREKKESFPLTVTSAQKNPTAFYLCASSITGGKGYTFGSGTRLTVV.

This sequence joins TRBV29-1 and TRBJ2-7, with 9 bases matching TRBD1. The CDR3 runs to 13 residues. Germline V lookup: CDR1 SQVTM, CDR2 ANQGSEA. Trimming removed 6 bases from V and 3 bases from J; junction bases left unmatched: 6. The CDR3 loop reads CSVPGQGGYEQYF. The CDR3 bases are TGCAGCGTACCGGGACAGGGTGGCTACGAGCAGTACTTC.